The T cell receptor (beta chain) under discussion was sequenced for a study of blood T cell repertoires in COVID-19. Looking at the study overall: Samples came from the United States, Italy and Spain, spanning acute and convalescent COVID-19. T cells, B-cell-depleted T cells, or PBMCs provided the cDNA or gDNA that served as material.

Original analysis: Amplification of reference gene primers provided the estimated nucleated cell counts. Here immunoSEQ multiplex PCR was the method, and the copy in TCRdb shows in-frame clones only, minus some. From that table come the V and J calls and clone size; the DNA was used to work out D and trimming. The repertoire holds about 330,000 clones, over 75% seen once, with under 5.5% in the top ten. Those who participated ranged in age from about 18 to 89 years and resided in around 22 US areas. CDR3 length: 12 amino acids. Trimming cost V 1 base and J 2 bases, with 5 bases left between them. Germline V gives CDR1 GTSNPN, CDR2 SVGIG (reference sequence).

The clonotype comes from a woman aged 25 to 45 who had recovered from COVID-19. Input material: PBMCs or T cells enriched from blood (not recorded which). The V gene is TRBV30, the J gene TRBJ1-1; unclear D gene. CDR3 sequence (DNA): TGTGCCTGGAGTGCAGTAAACACTGAAGCTTTCTTT. As protein: CAWSAVNTEAFF.